The entry below describes one TCR beta chain. An end of the junction does not agree with germline; a read error may underlie this. Constant-region priming of about 520 ng total RNA yielded TCR beta cDNA. ARM-PCR, slightly modified, supplied the TCR beta libraries through three nested multiplex PCR rounds. Two initial PCR rounds of around 10 cycles each paired TRBV1-TRBV30 forward primers with a C-beta reverse primer. MiXCR, run by TCRdb on the multiplex PCR reads, gives a single entry per CDR3 protein. Of around 330,000 distinct CDR3 sequences listed, 50% to 75% are singletons. The source of the sample is a study of tumor-infiltrating lymphocytes in primary liver carcinoma. This CDR3 region has 15 residues. The germline V gene encodes CDR1 SGHAT and CDR2 FQNNGV. For blood RNA, unsorted whole blood served as the source, and germline DNA was extracted too.

The sequence was obtained from a woman under 40 with primary liver carcinoma and hepatitis B virus infection. The V and J genes are TRBV11-2 and TRBJ2-7; TRBD2 aligns across 8 bases. The sequencing input was peripheral blood. Here the CDR3 DNA reads TGTGCCGGCAGCCCCACTAGCGGTGGCCACTACGAGCAGTACTTC. This encodes CAGSPTSGGHYEQYF. Using reference TRBV11-2 and TRBJ2-7 for the parts outside the CDR3, the full variable domain is EAGVAQSPRYKIIEKRQSVAFWCNPISGHATLYWYQQILGQGPKLLIQFQNNGVVDDSQLPKDRFSAERLKGVDSTLKIQPAKLEDSAVYLCAGSPTSGGHYEQYFGPGTRLTVT.